This TCR beta chain was sequenced during a study of shared clonotypes between healthy human individuals. CD45RO-negative, CCR7-positively selected cells formed the naive CD8 fraction, excluding terminally differentiated effector memory CD45RA+ cells. TCRdb's copy holds only in-frame clones and misses some; the assay was immunoSEQ multiplex PCR. Among hundreds of thousands of clones, roughly 98% were seen once, and the ten largest hold 0.25% to 0.35%. This clonotype originated in a man aged 30 to 45 in good health. Source material: naive CD8+ T cells sorted from blood.

Here the CDR3 DNA reads TGTGCCAGCAGTTTATTAGCGGGGAATGCGCCCTACGAGCAGTACTTC. Translation gives CASSLLAGNAPYEQYF. The chain joins TRBV28 to TRBJ2-7; TRBD2 matches 8 bases. This CDR3 is built from 16 residues. Germline CDR1 is MDHEN and CDR2 is SYDVKM. The trim removed 1 base at V and 2 bases at J, leaving 7 bases unmatched. Full variable domain (missing parts from reference TRBV28 and TRBJ2-7): DVKVTQSSRYLVKRTGEKVFLECVQDMDHENMFWYRQDPGLGLRLIYFSYDVKMKEKGDIPEGYSVSREKKERFSLILESASTNQTSMYLCASSLLAGNAPYEQYFGPGTRLTVT.